The rows below give T cell receptor beta chains drawn from one sample of a study of early T cells in non-severe SARS-CoV-2 infection. One entry per CDR3 protein results from TCRdb running MiXCR on the 5' RACE reads. The sample lists around 50,000 distinct CDR3 sequences, 10% to 15% seen once, with 2.9% in the top ten. Input material: whole blood. These receptors were collected from an adult who was a healthcare worker with PCR-confirmed SARS-CoV-2 infection or an uninfected control (not recorded which). Each CDR3 is given with its conserved first and last residue.

>TRBJ2-7|TRBV11-3
CASSQVQGAYEQYF
>TRBJ2-6|TRBV11-3
CASRVSQSSGANVLTF
>TRBJ1-2|TRBV12-3/TRBV12-4
CASSPGHVNYGYTF
>TRBJ2-5|TRBV10-1
CASSESDRPQETQYF
>TRBJ2-7|TRBV28
CASSQTGGYEQYF
>TRBJ2-4|TRBV20-1
CSARRTGENIQYF
>TRBJ2-7|TRBV18
CASSPGYGYEQYF
>TRBJ2-7|TRBV14
CASSQGLGSYEQYF
>TRBJ1-1|TRBV9
CASSVDLQVRTEAFF
>TRBJ2-1|TRBV5-5
CASSYTRQGEFF
>TRBJ2-1|TRBV9
CASSVAGWGSSYNEQFF
>TRBJ2-7|TRBV7-9
CASSAGLAGDFHEQYF
>TRBJ2-3|TRBV19
CASSASTSGGPRDTQYF
>TRBJ2-5|TRBV14
CASSQVGVFRAGHQETQYF
>TRBJ1-2|TRBV29-1
CSVVGQNYGYTF
>TRBJ2-5|TRBV5-1
CASSLAVRTGKETQYF
>TRBJ2-5|TRBV6-5
CASRRGYRAETQYF
>TRBJ1-2|TRBV5-6
CASRLSFGTGGYTF
>TRBJ1-6|TRBV20-1
CSARGGEGYNSPLHF
>TRBJ1-4|TRBV12-3/TRBV12-4
CASSPAGGIENEKLFF
>TRBJ2-1|TRBV30
CAWSQWGDEQFF
>TRBJ1-1|TRBV5-1
CASSLGVPGQGIGAFF
>TRBJ1-1|TRBV20-1
CSARMVGLANTEAFF
>TRBJ2-2|TRBV5-4
CASSPTQEATGELFF
>TRBJ2-7|TRBV12-3/TRBV12-4
CASTLGTSYEQYF
>TRBJ2-7|TRBV18
CASSPRRQSTEEQYF
>TRBJ1-2|TRBV27
CASSSGQSKVSGYTF
>TRBJ1-1|TRBV20-1
CSARDPARGKDTEAFF
>TRBJ2-5|TRBV19
CASSIAQGTQYF
>TRBJ1-1|TRBV5-1
CASSGTGGGAEAFF
>TRBJ1-2|TRBV10-3
CAISGRIYGYTF
>TRBJ1-2|TRBV7-9
CASSLVQGISKGYTF
>TRBJ2-5|TRBV11-2
CASSLGALETQYF
>TRBJ2-7|TRBV29-1
CSVEVQGYEQYF